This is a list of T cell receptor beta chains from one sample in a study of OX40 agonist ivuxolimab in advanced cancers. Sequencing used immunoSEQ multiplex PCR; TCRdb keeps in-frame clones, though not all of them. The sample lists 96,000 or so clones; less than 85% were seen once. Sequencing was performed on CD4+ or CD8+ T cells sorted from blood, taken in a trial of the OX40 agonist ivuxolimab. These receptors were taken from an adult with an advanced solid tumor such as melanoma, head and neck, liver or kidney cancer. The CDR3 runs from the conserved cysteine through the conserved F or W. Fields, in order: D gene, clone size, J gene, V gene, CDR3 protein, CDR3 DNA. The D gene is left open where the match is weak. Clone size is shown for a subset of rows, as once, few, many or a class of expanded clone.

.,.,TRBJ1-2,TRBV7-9,CASSLVPVYGYTF,TGTGCCAGCAGCTTAGTGCCAGTCTATGGCTACACCTTC
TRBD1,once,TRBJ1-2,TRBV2,CASSAGTGGSTNYGYTF,TGTGCCAGCAGTGCGGGGACAGGGGGGTCAACTAACTATGGCTACACCTTC
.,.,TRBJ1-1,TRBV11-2,CASSFPGQNTEAFF,TGTGCCAGCAGCTTCCCGGGACAGAACACTGAAGCTTTCTTT
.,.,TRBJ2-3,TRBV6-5,CASSYVETDTQYF,TGTGCCAGCAGTTATGTGGAGACAGATACGCAGTATTTT
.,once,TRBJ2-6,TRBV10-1,CASSPWSGASGANVLTF,TGCGCCAGCAGCCCCTGGTCAGGGGCGTCTGGGGCCAACGTCCTGACTTTC
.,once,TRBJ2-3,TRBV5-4,CASSYLAGTDTQYF,TGTGCCAGCAGCTACTTAGCGGGCACAGATACGCAGTATTTT
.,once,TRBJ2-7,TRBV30,CAWSWNGASYEQYF,TGTGCCTGGAGTTGGAACGGAGCCTCCTACGAGCAGTACTTC
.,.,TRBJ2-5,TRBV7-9,CASREQGTETQYF,TGTGCCAGCAGGGAACAGGGCACCGAGACCCAGTACTTC
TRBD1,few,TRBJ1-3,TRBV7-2,CASSPGTAGNTIYF,TGTGCCAGCAGCCCTGGGACAGCCGGAAACACCATATATTTT
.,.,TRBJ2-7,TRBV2,CASVPRVQSYEQYF,TGTGCCAGCGTCCCCCGGGTGCAGTCCTACGAGCAGTACTTC
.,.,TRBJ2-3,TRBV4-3,CASSQDRVSLMSDTQYF,TGCGCCAGCAGCCAAGATCGGGTTAGCCTAATGTCAGATACGCAGTATTTT
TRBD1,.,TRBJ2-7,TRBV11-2,CASSAGQGMTYEQYF,TGTGCCAGCAGCGCGGGACAGGGTATGACCTACGAGCAGTACTTC
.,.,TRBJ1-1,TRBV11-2,CASSLVNRQAMNTEAFF,TGTGCCAGCAGCTTAGTGAATCGACAAGCCATGAACACTGAAGCTTTCTTT
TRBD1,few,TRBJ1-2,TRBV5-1,CASSRTGEYGYTF,TGCGCCAGCAGCAGGACAGGGGAATATGGCTACACCTTC
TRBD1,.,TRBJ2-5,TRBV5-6,CASSPTGRSQETQYF,TGTGCCAGCAGCCCGACAGGGAGAAGTCAAGAGACCCAGTACTTC
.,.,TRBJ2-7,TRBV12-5,CASGIFSSGTGWQYF,TGTGCTAGTGGTATCTTCTCCTCCGGGACCGGGTGGCAGTACTTC
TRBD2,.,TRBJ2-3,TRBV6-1,CASSERGLAGTDTQYF,TGTGCCAGCAGTGAAAGGGGACTAGCGGGCACAGATACGCAGTATTTT
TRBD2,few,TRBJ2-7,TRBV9,CASSVGTRGGEQYF,TGTGCCAGCAGCGTAGGGACTAGGGGAGGCGAGCAGTACTTC
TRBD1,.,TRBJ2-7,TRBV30,CAGTGGSEQYF,TGTGCCGGGACAGGGGGATCCGAGCAGTACTTC
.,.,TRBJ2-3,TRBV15,CATSRGGGSTDTQYF,TGTGCCACCAGCAGAGGTGGCGGTAGCACAGATACGCAGTATTTT
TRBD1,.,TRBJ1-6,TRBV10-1,CASSEARDRVRVIYNSPLHF,TGCGCCAGCAGTGAGGCCCGGGACAGGGTTAGGGTGATCTATAATTCACCCCTCCACTTT
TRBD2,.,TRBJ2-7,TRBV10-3,CAISEAAGASYEQYF,TGTGCCATCAGTGAGGCAGCGGGGGCGTCCTACGAGCAGTACTTC
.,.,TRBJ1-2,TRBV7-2,CASSFHSGPLDSYTF,TGTGCCAGCAGCTTCCACAGCGGACCGCTAGATAGCTACACCTTC
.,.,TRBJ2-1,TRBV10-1,CASSSGSSYNEQFF,TGCGCCAGCAGTAGCGGCAGCTCCTACAATGAGCAGTTCTTC
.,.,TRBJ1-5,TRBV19,CASSIGGQPQHF,TGTGCCAGTAGTATTGGAGGACAGCCCCAGCATTTT
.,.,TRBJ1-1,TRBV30,CAWSVVVPSTHPEAFF,TGTGCCTGGAGTGTAGTAGTACCCTCCACACATCCTGAAGCTTTCTTT
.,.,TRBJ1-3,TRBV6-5,CASRSFQGGNTIYF,TGTGCCAGCAGATCATTCCAGGGGGGAAACACCATATATTTT
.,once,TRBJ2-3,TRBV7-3,CASSEVGGPTDTQYF,TGTGCCAGCAGCGAGGTGGGGGGCCCCACAGATACGCAGTATTTT
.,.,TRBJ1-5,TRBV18,CASSPYDSHSNQPQHF,TGTGCCAGCTCACCGTATGACAGTCATAGCAATCAGCCCCAGCATTTT
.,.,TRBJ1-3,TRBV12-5,CASGFPNFSGNTIYF,TGTGCTAGTGGTTTCCCAAATTTCTCTGGAAACACCATATATTTT
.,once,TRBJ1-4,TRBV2,CAGSGQNNEKLFF,TGTGCCGGGTCAGGACAGAATAATGAAAAACTGTTTTTT
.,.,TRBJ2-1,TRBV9,CASSLGQGGGRQFF,TGTGCCAGCAGCCTCGGACAGGGAGGGGGACGGCAGTTCTTC
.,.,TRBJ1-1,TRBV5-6,CASSLAPGLMNTEAFF,TGTGCCAGCAGTCTCGCCCCGGGGCTCATGAACACTGAAGCTTTCTTT